This entry lists 10 T cell receptor beta chains sequenced from one sample in a study of CD8 T cells in ankylosing spondylitis. TCRdb re-analysed the 5' RACE reads in MiXCR, keeping a single row per CDR3 protein. The sample records about 140,000 distinct CDR3 sequences, roughly 8.3% being singletons. The sample consisted of synovial fluid, either unsorted or a sorted T cell fraction (not recorded which). These receptors were obtained from a male donor with ankylosing spondylitis.

There are many counts of this clonotype. The chain links TRBV10-2 to TRBJ1-3; no firm D call. CDR3 size: 11 residues. Germline V gives CDR1 WSHSY, CDR2 SAAADI. Trimming shortened V by 8 bases and J by 6 bases, and 8 bases separated the two germline ends. The CDR3 spells CASAEANTIYF. Written as DNA, the CDR3 is TGCGCCAGCGCCGAGGCAAACACCATATATTTT.

The sample holds many counts of this clonotype. The V gene is TRBV7-9, the J gene TRBJ2-1, with D perhaps TRBD1 or TRBD2 (7 bases each). Germline V gives CDR1 SEHNR, CDR2 FQNEAQ (reference sequence). This CDR3 has 13 amino acids. V gave up 5 bases and J gave up 9 bases, with 14 bases separating them. Here the CDR3 reads CASSRSGGGEQFF. CDR3 sequence (DNA): TGTGCCAGCAGCCGATCAGGGGGGGGTGAGCAGTTCTTC.

This rearrangement joins TRBV12-3 or TRBV12-4 to TRBJ2-7, with 11 bases that match TRBD1. Trimming at V came to 2 bases and at J to 0 bases, leaving 3 bases not matched to a gene. The CDR3 consists of 16 residues. CDR3 sequence reads: CASSLRGTGGSYEQYF. The CDR3 DNA reads as TGTGCCAGCAGTTTACGGGGGACAGGGGGCTCCTACGAGCAGTACTTC.

This sequence joins TRBV2 and TRBJ1-5; 9 bases match TRBD1. Germline loops: CDR1 SNHLY, CDR2 FYNNEI. J was trimmed by 6 bases and V by 3 bases; bases with no gene match: 3. CDR3 size: 14 residues. The chain's CDR3 is CASSDTGGFQPQHF. In DNA form, the CDR3 reads TGTGCCAGCAGTGATACAGGGGGCTTTCAGCCCCAGCATTTT.

This chain connects TRBV20-1 to TRBJ2-3, with D perhaps matching TRBD1 (5 bases). This CDR3 contains 17 residues. Per germline, CDR1 DFQATT and CDR2 SNEGSKA (reference sequence). The V end lost 3 bases, the J end lost 4 bases, and 23 bases lay between the germline ends. In DNA form, the CDR3 reads TGCAGTGCTAGTATAGACTTACAGGCCCAAGGGGCAGATACGCAGTATTTT. Translated: CSASIDLQAQGADTQYF.

The table lists this clonotype with a few counts. CDR3: CASSYGLLSSGNTIYF. The CDR3 DNA follows: TGTGCCAGCAGTTACGGACTCCTCAGCTCCGGAAACACCATATATTTT. The chain joins TRBV6-2 or TRBV6-3 to TRBJ1-3; D not resolved. Germline CDR1 MNHEY, CDR2 SVGEGT. Trimming removed 2 bases at V and 4 bases at J, with 15 bases between. CDR3 length: 16 amino acids.

This clonotype has just a few counts. This chain links TRBV15 with TRBJ2-6, with 9 bases aligning to TRBD1. The germline CDR1 and CDR2 sequences are LNHNV and YYDKDF (reference sequence). This CDR3 is built from 18 residues. Trimming took 3 bases from V and 0 from J; bases not matched to a gene: 6. The CDR3 nucleotides are TGTGCCACCAGCAGTCTGACAGGGGGGGGCTCTGGGGCCAACGTCCTGACTTTC. Translating gives CATSSLTGGGSGANVLTF.

The V gene is TRBV6-1, the J gene TRBJ2-7; 8 nucleotides line up with TRBD1. The germline V gene has CDR1 MNHNS and CDR2 SASEGT. V dropped 6 bases and J dropped 6; count of bases not matched to a gene: 10. The CDR3 loop spans 14 amino acids. This CDR3 is CASSRGQGVFEQYF. CDR3 DNA: TGTGCCAGCAGCAGGGGGCAGGGAGTTTTCGAGCAGTACTTC.

This clonotype was recorded many times. This sequence joins TRBV28 and TRBJ2-5; 8 positions agree with TRBD2. The CDR3 length is 17 residues. After removal of 8 bases from V and 4 bases from J, the junction contained 18 bases not matched to a gene. Germline V gives CDR1 MDHEN, CDR2 SYDVKM. The CDR3: CASLWRISGKVGETQYF. CDR3 nucleotide sequence: TGTGCCAGCTTATGGAGGATTAGCGGGAAGGTTGGAGAGACCCAGTACTTC.

This clonotype was observed at least ten times. The V gene is TRBV6-1, the J gene TRBJ1-5, with 7 bases lining up with TRBD1. CDR3 size: 18 residues. Germline values: CDR1 MNHNS, CDR2 SASEGT. Losses at the gene ends were 2 bases for V and 1 base for J; bases not matched to a gene: 11. The CDR3 bases are TGTGCCAGCAGTGAAAAAGAAAGGGGGCGCGGGAGCAATCAGCCCCAGCATTTT. Translation: CASSEKERGRGSNQPQHF.